These T cell receptor beta chains were read from a single sample in a study of cytomegalovirus exposure and HLA in healthy donors. Using immunoSEQ multiplex PCR, the repertoire was profiled, and TCRdb retains in-frame clones only, with some absent. The data contain 140,000 to 150,000 clones, 80% of them singletons. Material: PBMCs. The receptors derive from a man aged 35 to 55 in good health and CMV-seronegative. Both conserved end residues are part of each CDR3. The order of the fields is V gene, J gene, D gene, clone size, CDR3 protein, CDR3 DNA. A D gene is named only where the DNA matches it firmly. Not every row has a clone size; where given, it reads once, few, many or a size class.

TRBV5-6	TRBJ1-2	.	.	CASSPVREGWSYGYTF	TGTGCCAGCAGCCCTGTTAGGGAGGGATGGAGCTATGGCTACACCTTC
TRBV5-1	TRBJ2-7	TRBD2	few	CASSWASGGSYEQYF	TGCGCCAGCAGCTGGGCTAGCGGGGGCTCTTACGAGCAGTACTTC
TRBV5-1	TRBJ2-3	.	.	CASSRPGDTQYF	TGCGCCAGCAGCCGCCCCGGAGATACGCAGTATTTT
TRBV7-8	TRBJ1-3	.	once	CASSLATSRVSGNTIYF	TGTGCCAGCAGCTTAGCGACTTCGAGGGTCTCTGGAAACACCATATATTTT
TRBV5-4	TRBJ1-2	TRBD1	.	CASSLTGAGGRGYTF	TGTGCCAGCAGCCTCACTGGGGCAGGGGGCCGTGGCTACACCTTC
TRBV11-2	TRBJ2-1	TRBD2	.	CASRVGRGGSYNEQFF	TGTGCCAGCAGGGTGGGGCGGGGGGGCTCCTACAATGAGCAGTTCTTC
TRBV6-5	TRBJ1-4	.	.	CASIQEGGNEKLFF	TGTGCCAGCATTCAGGAGGGGGGGAATGAAAAACTGTTTTTT
TRBV27	TRBJ2-7	TRBD2	once	CASSFSGGYFYEQYF	TGTGCCAGCAGTTTTTCGGGGGGTTATTTCTACGAGCAGTACTTC
TRBV19	TRBJ2-2	.	.	CASSPTGYSNTGELFF	TGTGCCAGTAGTCCCACAGGGTACTCGAACACCGGGGAGCTGTTTTTT
TRBV18	TRBJ1-1	.	.	CASSPRERNQNTEAFF	TGTGCCAGCTCACCACGGGAGCGGAACCAGAACACTGAAGCTTTCTTT
TRBV5-6	TRBJ2-6	TRBD1	.	CASSSTGLGTGANVLTF	TGTGCCAGCAGCTCGACAGGGCTAGGAACTGGGGCCAACGTCCTGACTTTC
TRBV5-4	TRBJ1-4	.	.	CASSTRGKAREKLFF	TGTGCCAGCAGCACCCGGGGAAAGGCCAGAGAAAAACTGTTTTTT
TRBV5-1	TRBJ1-1	.	.	CASSDMVNTEAFF	TGCGCCAGCAGTGACATGGTCAACACTGAAGCTTTCTTT
TRBV6-5	TRBJ2-4	.	.	CASKRTEGVKNIQYF	TGTGCCAGCAAACGTACTGAGGGGGTCAAAAACATTCAGTACTTC
TRBV19	TRBJ1-1	.	once	CASSIIGHPNTEAFF	TGTGCCAGTAGTATAATTGGACACCCGAACACTGAAGCTTTCTTT
TRBV18	TRBJ2-1	.	.	CASSGLFEDEQFF	TGTGCCAGCTCGGGACTTTTTGAGGATGAGCAGTTCTTC
TRBV7-7	TRBJ2-3	TRBD2	.	CASSLAAGSTDTQYF	TGTGCTAGCAGCTTAGCAGCGGGGAGCACAGATACGCAGTATTTT
TRBV7-2	TRBJ2-7	TRBD1	few	CASSLRGRQSYEQYF	TGTGCCAGCAGCCTTAGGGGGCGGCAATCCTACGAGCAGTACTTC
TRBV5-1	TRBJ1-5	.	.	CASSPGVGGNQPQHF	TGCGCCAGCAGCCCAGGTGTCGGGGGCAATCAGCCCCAGCATTTT
TRBV6-6	TRBJ1-1	.	few	CASSYSEGYTEAFF	TGTGCCAGCAGTTACTCAGAGGGTTACACTGAAGCTTTCTTT
TRBV5-1	TRBJ2-3	TRBD1	.	CASSLQTGTTDTQYF	TGCGCCAGCAGCTTGCAGACAGGGACAACAGATACGCAGTATTTT
TRBV19	TRBJ1-5	.	once	CASDGGPSNQPQHF	TGTGCCAGTGATGGGGGCCCTAGCAATCAGCCCCAGCATTTT
TRBV5-5	TRBJ2-7	TRBD2	.	CASSFSGGGRYEQYF	TGTGCCAGCAGCTTTTCTGGCGGGGGGAGGTACGAGCAGTACTTC
TRBV19	TRBJ1-1	TRBD1	.	CATRDRGSTEAFF	TGTGCCACCAGGGACAGGGGAAGCACTGAAGCTTTCTTT
TRBV5-6	TRBJ1-6	.	few	CASSQGLGGNSPLHF	TGTGCCAGCAGCCAGGGATTGGGTGGTAATTCACCCCTCCACTTT
TRBV7-3	TRBJ2-1	TRBD2	.	CASSLMPAGAYNEQFF	TGTGCCAGCAGCTTAATGCCAGCGGGGGCATACAATGAGCAGTTCTTC
TRBV7-3	TRBJ1-1	.	.	CASSLTANTEAFF	TGTGCCAGCAGCTTGACTGCGAACACTGAAGCTTTCTTT
TRBV7-2	TRBJ2-7	TRBD1	once	CASSLETRGPYEQYF	TGTGCCAGCAGCTTAGAAACCAGGGGGCCCTACGAGCAGTACTTC
TRBV5-1	TRBJ2-7	.	.	CASNPNRSSYEQYF	TGCGCCAGCAACCCCAACAGGAGCTCCTACGAGCAGTACTTC
TRBV7-8	TRBJ1-4	TRBD1	.	CASSLGTGVGEKLFF	TGTGCCAGCAGCTTAGGGACAGGTGTCGGTGAAAAACTGTTTTTT
TRBV6-5	TRBJ1-2	.	.	CASSYNQGRGYTF	TGTGCCAGCAGTTACAATCAGGGTAGGGGCTACACCTTC
TRBV15	TRBJ2-7	.	.	CATSRADEQYF	TGTGCCACCAGCAGAGCCGACGAGCAGTACTTC
TRBV19	TRBJ2-6	TRBD1	.	CASSTWGRGPTGANVLTF	TGTGCCAGTAGTACTTGGGGCAGGGGGCCCACTGGGGCCAACGTCCTGACTTTC
TRBV19	TRBJ1-3	.	.	CASSTMTRSRNTIYF	TGTGCCAGTAGTACGATGACACGCTCGAGAAACACCATATATTTT
TRBV4-3	TRBJ1-1	.	.	CASSQDGGRAEAFF	TGCGCCAGCAGCCAAGATGGAGGGAGGGCTGAAGCTTTCTTT
TRBV6-1	TRBJ2-7	.	few	CASSEVWASYEQYF	TGTGCCAGCAGTGAAGTTTGGGCCTCCTACGAGCAGTACTTC
TRBV9	TRBJ1-3	.	.	CASSVDHSGNTIYF	TGTGCCAGCAGCGTAGATCACTCTGGAAACACCATATATTTT
TRBV9	TRBJ1-1	.	once	CASSVVPRPGMNTEAFF	TGTGCCAGCAGCGTAGTCCCCCGGCCGGGGATGAACACTGAAGCTTTCTTT
TRBV7-9	TRBJ2-7	TRBD2	.	CASSPKPSGLYEQYF	TGTGCCAGCTCTCCCAAGCCTAGCGGACTATACGAGCAGTACTTC
TRBV5-1	TRBJ1-1	TRBD1	.	CASSPDRGRNTEAFF	TGCGCCAGCAGCCCGGACAGGGGGCGGAACACTGAAGCTTTCTTT
TRBV4-3	TRBJ1-2	TRBD1	.	CASSPDRGRSYGYTF	TGCGCCAGCAGCCCAGACAGGGGGCGCAGCTATGGCTACACCTTC
TRBV15	TRBJ1-3	.	.	CATAVSRESGNTIYF	TGTGCCACCGCTGTGTCGAGGGAATCTGGAAACACCATATATTTT
TRBV4-1	TRBJ2-4	.	.	CASSQASSDLAKNIQYF	TGCGCCAGCAGCCAGGCCTCTAGCGACCTAGCCAAAAACATTCAGTACTTC
TRBV19	TRBJ1-1	.	.	CASSMYVGSTDTEAFF	TGTGCCAGTAGTATGTATGTAGGGAGTACCGACACTGAAGCTTTCTTT
TRBV9	TRBJ2-7	.	.	CASSVGGDALYEQYF	TGTGCCAGCAGCGTAGGAGGAGACGCTTTGTACGAGCAGTACTTC
TRBV19	TRBJ2-2	TRBD2	once	CASRAHRGGDTGELFF	TGTGCCAGTAGGGCCCACCGGGGGGGGGACACCGGGGAGCTGTTTTTT
TRBV11-2	TRBJ1-2	.	.	CASSPLSGGGYTF	TGTGCCAGCAGCCCACTTTCGGGCGGGGGCTACACCTTC